There are a few counts of the clone carrying this T cell receptor (beta chain). These data are taken from a study of blood T cell repertoires in COVID-19. In the study overall: COVID-19 samples, acute and convalescent, were from the United States, Italy and Spain. PBMCs, B-cell-depleted T cells, or T cells were the source of the cDNA or gDNA that made up the material.

Original processing methods: The authors estimated nucleated cell counts from reference gene primer amplification. Clones were read by immunoSEQ multiplex PCR, and TCRdb kept only the in-frame ones, dropping some. V, J and clone size are those of that table, while D and trimming were read from the DNA. The data contain around 78,000 clones, 60% to 80% of them singletons. This sequence originates from a human donor in a cohort sampled during active COVID-19. Input material: peripheral blood.

CDR3 nucleotide sequence: TGTGCCACCAGTGATACAGGGAGCTACGAGCAGTACTTC. Amino acid sequence: CATSDTGSYEQYF. The chain links TRBV24-1 to TRBJ2-7; TRBD1 might be the D (6 bases). The CDR3 contains 13 residues. Germline assignment: CDR1 KGHDR and CDR2 SFDVKD. V was shortened by 3 bases and J by 3 bases, with 8 bases between the two germline ends.